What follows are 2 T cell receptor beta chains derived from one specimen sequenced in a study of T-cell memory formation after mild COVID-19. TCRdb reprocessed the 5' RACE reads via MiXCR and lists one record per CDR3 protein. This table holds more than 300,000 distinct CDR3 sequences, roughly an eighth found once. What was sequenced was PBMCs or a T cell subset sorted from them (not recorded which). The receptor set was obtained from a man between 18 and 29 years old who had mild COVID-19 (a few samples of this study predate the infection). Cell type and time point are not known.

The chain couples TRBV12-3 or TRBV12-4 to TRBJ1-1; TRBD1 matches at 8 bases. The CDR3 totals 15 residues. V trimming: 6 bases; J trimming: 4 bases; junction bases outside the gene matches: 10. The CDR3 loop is CASSRGQGRGTEAFF. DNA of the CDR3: TGTGCCAGCAGCCGTGGACAGGGCCGGGGCACTGAAGCTTTCTTT.

CDR3 in DNA: TGCGCCAGCAGCCAAGAATTGGGCGGGGGATTCAATCAGCCCCAGCATTTT. This codes for CASSQELGGGFNQPQHF. The chain couples TRBV4-3 to TRBJ1-5; D may be TRBD1 (5 bases). Germline V lookup: CDR1 LGHNA, CDR2 YSLEER. This CDR3 contains 17 residues. With 0 bases removed from V and 3 bases from J, the gap between germline ends came to 15 bases.